The 10 T cell receptor beta chains presented below share a single source sample, sequenced in a study of cytomegalovirus exposure and HLA in healthy donors. Primers: 60 Vbeta forward and 13 Jbeta reverse. Profiled with immunoSEQ multiplex PCR; TCRdb holds only in-frame clones, not every one. The sample gives 200,000 to 250,000 clones, about 81% of which show up once; approximately 2.5% is in the top ten. Sequencing was carried out using PBMCs. Receptors were obtained from a woman in her thirties or forties in good health and CMV-seronegative.

V usage is TRBV6-5 and J usage is TRBJ2-5, with D perhaps TRBD1 (5 bases). Trimming left V 2 bases short and J 5 bases short, with 12 bases between. The CDR3 runs 14 residues. Germline CDR1 reads MNHEY; CDR2 reads SVGAGI. The CDR3 protein is CASSYSGRAETQYF. In DNA form, the CDR3 reads TGTGCCAGCAGTTACAGTGGCAGGGCGGAGACCCAGTACTTC.

The chain uses TRBV5-4 and TRBJ1-2, with D tentatively TRBD1 (5 bases). With 1 base removed from V and 8 bases from J, the gap between germline ends came to 15 bases. CDR1 and CDR2 from the germline V gene are SGHNT and YYREEE (reference sequence). CDR3 length: 14 residues. CDR3 residues: CASSLLQASGGYTF. Here the CDR3 DNA reads TGTGCCAGCAGCTTGCTACAGGCCTCGGGCGGCTACACCTTC.

This rearrangement joins TRBV7-9 to TRBJ2-5; a possible D gene is TRBD1 (5 bases). Trimming pared 2 bases from V and 3 bases from J, leaving 13 bases between. This CDR3 has 15 amino acids. CDR1 is SEHNR and CDR2 is FQNEAQ in the germline V gene (reference sequence). The CDR3, as DNA: TGTGCCAGCAGCTTATCAGGGCGAGCAAAAGAGACCCAGTACTTC. Encoded protein: CASSLSGRAKETQYF.

This clone turned up a few times. This sequence joins TRBV28 and TRBJ1-2, with TRBD1 as a possible D gene (5 bases). V lost 4 bases and J lost 4, with 10 bases in between. CDR1 is MDHEN and CDR2 is SYDVKM in the germline V gene. The CDR3 is 13 residues long. CDR3 coding DNA: TGTGCCAGCAGTTCGACGGGGGGCTATGGCTACACCTTC. This encodes CASSSTGGYGYTF.

About this clone itself: The sample has other DNA sequences that encode this CDR3 too. V is TRBV5-1 and J is TRBJ2-1, with a weak D call TRBD2 (5 bases). CDR3 length equals 15 residues. The V and J ends lost 1 base and 1 base respectively, with 9 bases between them. From germline, CDR1 is SGHRS and CDR2 YFSETQ. This CDR3 is CASSLSGSSYNEQFF. The DNA for the CDR3 is TGCGCCAGCAGCTTGAGCGGCAGTTCCTACAATGAGCAGTTCTTC.

This clone was observed once. The chain combines TRBV30 with TRBJ2-7, with D perhaps TRBD2 (6 bases). CDR3 length: 12 amino acids. V was pared by 0 bases and J by 4 bases, with 7 bases between. CDR1 and CDR2 (germline): GTSNPN, SVGIG (reference sequence). Written as DNA, the CDR3 is TGTGCCTGGAGTGTAGGGAGGTACGAGCAGTACTTC. It codes for CAWSVGRYEQYF.

The rearrangement uses TRBV6-5 and TRBJ1-3; 8 bases are a match to TRBD1. The length of the CDR3 is 15 residues. Germline V gives CDR1 MNHEY, CDR2 SVGAGI. The ends lost 0 bases at V and 5 bases at J; junction bases unmatched: 3. CDR3 nucleotide sequence: TGTGCCAGCAGTTACTCGATCAGGGGGCGAAACACCATATATTTT. Protein: CASSYSIRGRNTIYF.

This chain connects TRBV28 to TRBJ1-5; maybe TRBD1 (5 bases). CDR1 MDHEN and CDR2 SYDVKM come from the germline V gene. This CDR3 comprises 15 residues. Trimming left V 2 bases short and J 1 base short, with 9 bases between. CDR3 sequence reads: CASSLPGGSNQPQHF. The CDR3 coding sequence is TGTGCCAGCAGTTTACCTGGGGGGAGCAATCAGCCCCAGCATTTT.

The V call is TRBV14, the J call TRBJ1-2; perhaps TRBD1 as D (6 bases). Deletions cut 0 bases from V and 3 bases from J, with 11 bases between. Looked up from germline, CDR1 is SGHDN and CDR2 is FVKESK. The CDR3 totals 15 residues. In DNA form, the CDR3 reads TGTGCCAGCAGCCAAGATTTTGAGGGGGACTATGGCTACACCTTC. It is translated as CASSQDFEGDYGYTF.

CDR3 coding DNA: TGCAGCGTGAGCGTGACAGCTACAGATACGCAGTATTTT. The encoded protein is CSVSVTATDTQYF. This rearrangement joins TRBV29-1 to TRBJ2-3, with D maybe TRBD1 (5 bases). V lost 6 bases to trimming and J lost 3 bases, with 13 bases between them. The CDR3 length is 13 residues. The germline V gene encodes CDR1 SQVTM and CDR2 ANQGSEA.